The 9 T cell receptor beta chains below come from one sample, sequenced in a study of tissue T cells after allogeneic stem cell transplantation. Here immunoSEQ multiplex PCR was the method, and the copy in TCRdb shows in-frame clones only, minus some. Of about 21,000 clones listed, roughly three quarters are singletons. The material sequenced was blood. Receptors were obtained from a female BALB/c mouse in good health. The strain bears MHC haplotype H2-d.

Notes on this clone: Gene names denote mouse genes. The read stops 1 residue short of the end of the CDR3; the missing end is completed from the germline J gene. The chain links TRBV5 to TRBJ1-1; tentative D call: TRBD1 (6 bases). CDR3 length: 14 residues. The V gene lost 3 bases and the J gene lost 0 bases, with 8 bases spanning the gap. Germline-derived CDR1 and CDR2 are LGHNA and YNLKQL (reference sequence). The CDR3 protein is CASSHGTTNTEVFF. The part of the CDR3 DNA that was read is TGTGCCAGCAGCCACGGGACAACAAACACAGAAGTCTTC.

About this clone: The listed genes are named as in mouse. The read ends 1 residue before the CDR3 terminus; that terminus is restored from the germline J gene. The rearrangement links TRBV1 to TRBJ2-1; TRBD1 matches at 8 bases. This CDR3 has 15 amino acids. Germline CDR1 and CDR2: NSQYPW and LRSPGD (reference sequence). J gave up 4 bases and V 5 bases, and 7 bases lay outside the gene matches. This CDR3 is CTCSPRTGRYAEQFF. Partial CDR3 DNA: TGCACCTGCAGTCCCCGGACAGGGAGGTATGCTGAGCAGTTC. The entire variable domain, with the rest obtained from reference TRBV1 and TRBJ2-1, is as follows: VTLLEQNPRWRLVPRGQAVNLRCILKNSQYPWMSWYQQDLQKQLQWLFTLRSPGDKEVKSLPGADYLATRVTDTELRLQVANMSQGRTLYCTCSPRTGRYAEQFFGPGTRLTVL.

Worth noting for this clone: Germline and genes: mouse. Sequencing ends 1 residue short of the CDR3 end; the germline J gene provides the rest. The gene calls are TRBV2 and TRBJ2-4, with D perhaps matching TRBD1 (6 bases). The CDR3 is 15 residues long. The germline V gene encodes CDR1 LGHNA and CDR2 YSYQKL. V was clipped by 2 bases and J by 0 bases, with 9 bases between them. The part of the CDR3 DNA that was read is TGTGCCAGCAGCCAAACAGGGTCTAGTCAAAACACCTTGTAC. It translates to CASSQTGSSQNTLY. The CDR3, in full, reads CASSQTGSSQNTLYF.

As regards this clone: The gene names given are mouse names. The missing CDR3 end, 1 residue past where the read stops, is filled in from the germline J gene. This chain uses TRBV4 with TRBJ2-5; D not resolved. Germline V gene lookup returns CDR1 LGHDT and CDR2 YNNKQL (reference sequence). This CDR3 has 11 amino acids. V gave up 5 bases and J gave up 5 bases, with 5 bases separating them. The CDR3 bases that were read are TGTGCCAGCAGCAACTTAGACACCCAGTAC. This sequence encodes CASSNLDTQY. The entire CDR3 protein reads CASSNLDTQYF.

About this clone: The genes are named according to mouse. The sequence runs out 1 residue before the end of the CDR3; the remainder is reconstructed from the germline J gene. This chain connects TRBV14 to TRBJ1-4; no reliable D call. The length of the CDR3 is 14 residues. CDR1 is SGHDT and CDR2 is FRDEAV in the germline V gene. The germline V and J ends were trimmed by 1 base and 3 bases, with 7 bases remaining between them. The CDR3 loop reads CASSFREPNERLFF. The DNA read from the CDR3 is TGTGCCAGCAGTTTCCGGGAACCCAACGAAAGATTATTT.

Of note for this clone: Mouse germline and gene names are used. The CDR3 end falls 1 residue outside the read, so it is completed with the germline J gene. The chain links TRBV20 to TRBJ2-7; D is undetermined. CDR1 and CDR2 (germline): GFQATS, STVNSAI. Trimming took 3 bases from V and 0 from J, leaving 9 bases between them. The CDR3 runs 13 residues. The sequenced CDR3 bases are TGTGGTGCTAGAACTTTTAGCTCCTATGAACAGTAC. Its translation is CGARTFSSYEQY. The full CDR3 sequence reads CGARTFSSYEQYF.

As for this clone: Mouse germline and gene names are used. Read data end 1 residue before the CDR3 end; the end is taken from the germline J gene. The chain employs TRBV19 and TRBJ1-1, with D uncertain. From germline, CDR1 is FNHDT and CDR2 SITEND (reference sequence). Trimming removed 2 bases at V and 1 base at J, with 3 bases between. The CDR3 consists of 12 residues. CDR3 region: CASSIKNTEVFF. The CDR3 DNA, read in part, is TGTGCCAGCAGTATCAAAAACACAGAAGTCTTC.

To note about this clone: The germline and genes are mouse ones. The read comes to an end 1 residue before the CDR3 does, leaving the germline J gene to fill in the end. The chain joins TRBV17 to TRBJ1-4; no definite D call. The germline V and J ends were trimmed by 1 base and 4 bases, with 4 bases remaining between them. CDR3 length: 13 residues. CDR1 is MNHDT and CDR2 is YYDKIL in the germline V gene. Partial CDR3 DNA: TGTGCTAGCAGTAGAGGGTTCAACGAAAGATTATTT. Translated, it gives CASSRGFNERLF. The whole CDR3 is CASSRGFNERLFF. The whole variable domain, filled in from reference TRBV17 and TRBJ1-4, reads DTTVKQNPRYKLARVGKPVNLICSQTMNHDTMYWYQKKPNQAPKLLLFYYDKILNREADTFEKFQSSRPNNSFCSLYIGSAGLEYSAMYLCASSRGFNERLFFGHGTKLSVL.

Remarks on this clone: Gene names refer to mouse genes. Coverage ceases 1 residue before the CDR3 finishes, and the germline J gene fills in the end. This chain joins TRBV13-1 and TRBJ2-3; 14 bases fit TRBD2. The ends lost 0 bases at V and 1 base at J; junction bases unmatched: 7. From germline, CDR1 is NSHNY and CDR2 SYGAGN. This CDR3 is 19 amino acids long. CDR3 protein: CASSDARDWGGAGAETLYF. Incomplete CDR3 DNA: TGTGCCAGCAGTGATGCCCGGGACTGGGGGGGCGCTGGTGCAGAAACGCTGTAT.